Listed here is a single T cell receptor beta chain. The data are from a study of OX40 agonist ivuxolimab in advanced cancers. V was pared by 5 bases and J by 7 bases, with 14 bases between. The CDR3 consists of 13 residues. Per the germline V gene, CDR1 is MGHRA and CDR2 is YSYEKL. The protocol was immunoSEQ multiplex PCR, while the TCRdb copy is restricted to in-frame clones and leaves out a portion. This sample has around 9,700 clones, with 77% found just once. Cycle 7 day 1, cycle 4 day 1, and baseline were the timepoints at which blood was sampled. V and J are TRBV4-1 and TRBJ1-2, with D maybe TRBD1 (6 bases). Here the sequenced sample was CD4+ or CD8+ T cells sorted from blood, taken in a trial of the OX40 agonist ivuxolimab. The TCR sequence derives from an adult with an advanced solid tumor such as melanoma, head and neck, liver or kidney cancer. The CDR3 DNA reads as TGCGCCAGCAGCTTGGGGGCGGTGACTGGCTACACCTTC. This codes for CASSLGAVTGYTF.